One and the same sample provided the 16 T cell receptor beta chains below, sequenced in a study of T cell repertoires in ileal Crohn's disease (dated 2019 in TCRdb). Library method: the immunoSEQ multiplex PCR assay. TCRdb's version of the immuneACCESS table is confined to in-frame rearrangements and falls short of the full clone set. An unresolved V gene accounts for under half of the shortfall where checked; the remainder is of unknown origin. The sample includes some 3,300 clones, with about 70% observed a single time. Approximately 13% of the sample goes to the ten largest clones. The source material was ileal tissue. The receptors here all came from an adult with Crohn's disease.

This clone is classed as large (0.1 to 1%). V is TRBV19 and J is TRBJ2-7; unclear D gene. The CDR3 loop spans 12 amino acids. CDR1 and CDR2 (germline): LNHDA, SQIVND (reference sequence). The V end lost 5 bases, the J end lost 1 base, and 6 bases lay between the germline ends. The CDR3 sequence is CASSSGSYEQYF. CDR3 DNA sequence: TGTGCCAGTAGTTCCGGGTCCTACGAGCAGTACTTC. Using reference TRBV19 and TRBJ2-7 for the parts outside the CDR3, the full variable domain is DGGITQSPKYLFRKEGQNVTLSCEQNLNHDAMYWYRQDPGQGLRLIYYSQIVNDFQKGDIAEGYSVSREKKESFPLTVTSAQKNPTAFYLCASSSGSYEQYFGPGTRLTVT.

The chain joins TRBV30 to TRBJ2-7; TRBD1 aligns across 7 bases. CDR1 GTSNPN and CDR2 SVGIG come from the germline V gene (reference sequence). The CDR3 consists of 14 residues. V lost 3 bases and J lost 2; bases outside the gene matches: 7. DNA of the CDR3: TGTGCCTGGAGCCCGGGACAGCTTACCTACGAGCAGTACGTC. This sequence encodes CAWSPGQLTYEQYV.

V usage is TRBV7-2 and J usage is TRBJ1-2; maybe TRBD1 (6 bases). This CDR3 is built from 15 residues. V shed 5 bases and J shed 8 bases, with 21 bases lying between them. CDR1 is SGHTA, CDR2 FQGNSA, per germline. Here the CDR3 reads CASSLFLQGLRGYTF. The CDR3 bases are TGTGCCAGCAGCCTCTTCTTGCAGGGGTTAAGAGGCTACACCTTC.

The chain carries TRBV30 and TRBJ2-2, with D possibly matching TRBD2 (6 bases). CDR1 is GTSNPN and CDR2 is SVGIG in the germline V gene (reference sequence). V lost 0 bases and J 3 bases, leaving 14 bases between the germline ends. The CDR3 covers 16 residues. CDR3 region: CAWSVPRRGDTGELFF. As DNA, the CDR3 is TGTGCCTGGAGTGTCCCCCGGCGGGGTGACACCGGGGAGCTGTTTTTT. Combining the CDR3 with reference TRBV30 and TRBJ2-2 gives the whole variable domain SQTIHQWPATLVQPVGSPLSLECTVEGTSNPNLYWYRQAAGRGLQLLFYSVGIGQISSEVPQNLSASRPQDRQFILSSKKLLLSDSGFYLCAWSVPRRGDTGELFFGEGSRLTVL.

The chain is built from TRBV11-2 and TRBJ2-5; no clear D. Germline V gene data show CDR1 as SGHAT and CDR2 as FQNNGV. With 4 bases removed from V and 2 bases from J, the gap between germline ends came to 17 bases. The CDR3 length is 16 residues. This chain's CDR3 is CASSWNGGSKQETQYF. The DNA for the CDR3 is TGTGCCAGCAGCTGGAATGGCGGCAGCAAACAAGAGACCCAGTACTTC.

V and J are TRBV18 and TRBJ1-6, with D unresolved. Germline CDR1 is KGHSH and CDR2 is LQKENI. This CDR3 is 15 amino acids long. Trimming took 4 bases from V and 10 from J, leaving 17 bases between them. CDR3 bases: TGTGCCAGCTCACTTCCCTTGGGAGGATCATCACCCCTCCACTTT. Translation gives CASSLPLGGSSPLHF.

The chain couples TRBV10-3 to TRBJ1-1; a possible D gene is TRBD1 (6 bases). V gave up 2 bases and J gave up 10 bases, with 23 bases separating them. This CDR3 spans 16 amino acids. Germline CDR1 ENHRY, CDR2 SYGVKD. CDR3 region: CAISETTAGAGVRAFF. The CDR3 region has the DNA TGTGCCATCAGTGAGACAACGGCAGGGGCCGGGGTTAGAGCTTTCTTT.

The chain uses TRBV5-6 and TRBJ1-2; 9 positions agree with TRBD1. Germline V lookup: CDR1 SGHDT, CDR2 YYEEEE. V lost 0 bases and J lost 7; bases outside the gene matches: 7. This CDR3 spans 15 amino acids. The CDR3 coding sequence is TGTGCCAGCAGCTTGGGGACAACAGGGGGCGCTGGCTACACCTTC. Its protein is CASSLGTTGGAGYTF.

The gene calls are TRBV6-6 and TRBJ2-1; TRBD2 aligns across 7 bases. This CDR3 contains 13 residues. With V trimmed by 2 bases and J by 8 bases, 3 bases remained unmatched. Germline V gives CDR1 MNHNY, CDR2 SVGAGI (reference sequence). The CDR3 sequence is CASSYTAGDEQFF. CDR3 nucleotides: TGTGCCAGCAGTTACACCGCGGGGGATGAGCAGTTCTTC.

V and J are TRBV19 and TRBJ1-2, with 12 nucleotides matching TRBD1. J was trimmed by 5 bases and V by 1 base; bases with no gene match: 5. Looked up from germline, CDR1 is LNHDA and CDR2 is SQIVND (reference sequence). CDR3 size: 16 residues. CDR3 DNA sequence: TGTGCCAGTAGTATAGTCGGGGGACAGGGGGCTTATGGCTACACCTTC. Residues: CASSIVGGQGAYGYTF.

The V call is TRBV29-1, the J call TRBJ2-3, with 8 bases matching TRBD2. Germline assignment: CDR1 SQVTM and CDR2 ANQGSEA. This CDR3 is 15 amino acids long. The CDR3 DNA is TGCGCCGGGGGGGCAGGGTGGGGAATCACAGATACGCAGTATTTT. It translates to CAGGAGWGITDTQYF.

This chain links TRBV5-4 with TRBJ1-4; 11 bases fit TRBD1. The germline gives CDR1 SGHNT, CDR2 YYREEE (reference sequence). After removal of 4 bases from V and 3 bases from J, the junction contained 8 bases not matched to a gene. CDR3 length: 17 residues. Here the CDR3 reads CASSLLGQGASNEKLFF. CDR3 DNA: TGTGCCAGCAGCCTACTCGGACAGGGGGCGTCTAATGAAAAACTGTTTTTT.

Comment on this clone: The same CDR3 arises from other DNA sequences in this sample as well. In nucleotides, the CDR3 is TGCGCCAGCAGCCCTGGGACAGGCGCCGATCCGAATGGCTACACCTTC. Protein: CASSPGTGADPNGYTF. The chain uses TRBV4-1 and TRBJ1-2, with 8 bases aligning to TRBD1. Germline V gives CDR1 MGHRA, CDR2 YSYEKL. J was trimmed by 6 bases and V by 4 bases; bases with no gene match: 13. The CDR3 totals 16 residues.

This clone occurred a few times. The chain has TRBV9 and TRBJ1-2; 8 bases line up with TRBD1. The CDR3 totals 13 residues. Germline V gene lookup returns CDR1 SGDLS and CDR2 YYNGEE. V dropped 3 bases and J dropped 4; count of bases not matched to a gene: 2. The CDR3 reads CASSDGTGYGYTF. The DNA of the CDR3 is TGTGCCAGCAGCGACGGGACAGGCTATGGCTACACCTTC.

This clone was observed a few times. The CDR3 spells CAISARGLTGNTIYF. The CDR3 DNA sequence: TGTGCCATCAGTGCCAGGGGGTTGACTGGAAACACCATATATTTT. J is TRBJ1-3 and V is TRBV10-3, with 7 nucleotides matching TRBD1. The CDR3 loop spans 15 amino acids. Trimming at V came to 4 bases and at J to 2 bases, leaving 5 bases not matched to a gene. In germline, CDR1 is ENHRY, CDR2 SYGVKD.

The DNA of the CDR3 is TGTGCCATCAGTGAGGGACAGGCCCAGGGTGGCTACACCTTC. Its protein product is CAISEGQAQGGYTF. The chain employs TRBV10-3 and TRBJ1-2; 7 bases agree with TRBD1. The length of the CDR3 is 14 residues. Germline-derived CDR1 and CDR2 are ENHRY and SYGVKD. The V gene end was trimmed by 2 bases and the J gene end by 7 bases; junction bases not matched to a gene: 7.